This TCR beta chain was obtained from a study of tumor-infiltrating lymphocytes in localized non-small cell lung cancer. Study-wide context: Some samples were collected after neoadjuvant chemotherapy; smokers, never-smokers and several histologies were included. Findings of the study overall: Recurrence-free survival showed no association with tumor T-cell fraction. Technical variation could not be separated from intratumor heterogeneity here. No T-cell fraction difference was seen between IM1 and IM2 tumors.

Comment on this clone: What it recognizes is unknown.

The data were produced by immunoSEQ multiplex PCR, yet TCRdb's version contains in-frame clones alone and is incomplete. The sample has approximately 13,000 clones; less than 85% are singletons. Germline V gene sequence: CDR1 SGHAT, CDR2 FQNNGV. The ends lost 5 bases at V and 4 bases at J; junction bases unmatched: 13. This CDR3 has 18 residues. The sample taken for sequencing was lung tumor tissue. This clonotype was sampled from a human donor with non-small cell lung cancer. This sequence joins TRBV11-2 and TRBJ2-1, with 11 positions matching TRBD2. Here the CDR3 reads CASSQILAGGLGYNEQFF. The DNA for the CDR3 is TGTGCCAGCAGCCAGATCCTAGCGGGAGGTCTCGGGTACAATGAGCAGTTCTTC.